These 30 T cell receptor beta chains originate from one sample sequenced in a study of regulatory T cells. The primer mix had 52 TRBV and 13 TRBJ primers. TCRdb's table, derived via immunoSEQ multiplex PCR, lists solely in-frame clones and lacks some. The table has approximately 37,000 clones, 89% seen once. Antigens for these TCRs are unknown. Findings and limits, study-wide: In CD3G-deficient patients, conventional CD4+ T cells were enriched for hydrophobic CDR3 residues at positions 6 and 7.

What was sequenced was conventional CD4+ T cells sorted from blood. These receptors were taken from a person between 18 and 35 years old with CD3G deficiency.

The chain has TRBV6-1 and TRBJ2-2; 8 positions match TRBD1. The V and J ends lost 6 bases and 3 bases, in that order; junction bases with no gene match: 3. There are 14 residues in the CDR3. In germline, CDR1 is MNHNS, CDR2 SASEGT. CDR3 residues: CASRRQGYTGELFF. The CDR3 DNA sequence: TGTGCCAGCAGGAGACAGGGGTACACCGGGGAGCTGTTTTTT.

The chain links TRBV6-1 to TRBJ2-3, with D possibly being TRBD2 (5 bases). Trimming took 1 base from V and 4 from J, leaving 6 bases between them. The CDR3 extends over 13 amino acids. CDR1 and CDR2 (germline): MNHNS, SASEGT. CDR3 DNA sequence: TGTGCCAGCAGTGAAGAGAGGGCAGATACGCAGTATTTT. Amino acid sequence: CASSEERADTQYF.

The chain employs TRBV6-1 and TRBJ1-2, with 9 bases aligning to TRBD1. The CDR3 has 14 amino acids. Trimming at V came to 7 bases and at J to 5 bases, leaving 8 bases not matched to a gene. CDR1 is MNHNS, CDR2 SASEGT, per germline. The CDR3 nucleotides read TGTGCCAGCAATCCCGGGACAGGGATGTATGGCTACACCTTC. Protein sequence: CASNPGTGMYGYTF.

The genes are TRBV28 and TRBJ2-1; 9 nucleotides align to TRBD2. The CDR3 loop spans 15 amino acids. Germline trimming cut 6 bases from V and 7 bases from J; bases unmatched to any gene: 10. Germline CDR1 is MDHEN and CDR2 is SYDVKM. DNA for the CDR3: TGTGCCAGCAGGATGGCGGGAGGGTTATATAATGAGCAGTTCTTC. This codes for CASRMAGGLYNEQFF.

The J gene is TRBJ2-1, the V gene TRBV7-6; possible D gene TRBD2, 7 bases. This CDR3 has 15 amino acids. Germline V gene sequence: CDR1 SGHVS, CDR2 FNYEAQ. V lost 1 base and J lost 6, with 13 bases in between. The CDR3 DNA reads as TGTGCCAGCAGCTTAGGAGGGGGGGGTTCCAATGAGCAGTTCTTC. It translates to CASSLGGGGSNEQFF. The full variable domain, in which reference TRBV7-6 and TRBJ2-1 provide the parts outside the CDR3, is GAGVSQSPRYKVTKRGQDVALRCDPISGHVSLYWYRQALGQGPEFLTYFNYEAQQDKSGLPNDRFSAERPEGSISTLTIQRTEQRDSAMYRCASSLGGGGSNEQFFGPGTRLTVL.

Here the CDR3 DNA reads TGTGCCAGCAGCCTAGCGGGAAAGGACGAGCAGTACTTC. Amino acid sequence: CASSLAGKDEQYF. The rearrangement joins TRBV6-1 to TRBJ2-7; TRBD2 aligns across 9 bases. From germline, CDR1 is MNHNS and CDR2 SASEGT. This CDR3 region has 13 residues. V shed 6 bases and J 5 bases; nucleotides not matched to a gene: 5.

The J gene is TRBJ2-7, the V gene TRBV7-8; 12 positions match TRBD2. Germline V gene data show CDR1 as SGHVS and CDR2 as FQNEAQ. Trimming cost V 4 bases and J 7 bases; bases outside gene matches: 2. This CDR3 is built from 13 residues. The CDR3 sequence is CASSSGLAGEQYF. DNA of the CDR3: TGTGCCAGCAGCTCAGGACTAGCGGGGGAGCAGTACTTC.

This clone occurred once. The V call is TRBV18, the J call TRBJ2-3; D might be TRBD2 (6 bases). The CDR3 totals 14 residues. Between the trimmed V and J ends, which lost 1 base and 4 bases, there was a span of 9 bases. Germline assignment: CDR1 KGHSH and CDR2 LQKENI. The CDR3 spells CASSPQRGSDTQYF. The CDR3, as DNA: TGTGCCAGCTCACCACAACGGGGGTCAGATACGCAGTATTTT.

The chain has TRBV5-1 and TRBJ1-1; no definite D call. Germline V gene lookup returns CDR1 SGHRS and CDR2 YFSETQ. The CDR3 sequence is 14 residues long. Between the trimmed V and J ends, which lost 0 bases and 1 base, there was a span of 7 bases. The CDR3 DNA is TGCGCCAGCAGCTTGGGATCAGGGAACACTGAAGCTTTCTTT. Protein product: CASSLGSGNTEAFF.

The chain combines TRBV6-1 with TRBJ2-1; 9 nucleotides match TRBD1. Germline V gene sequence: CDR1 MNHNS, CDR2 SASEGT. Germline trimming cut 0 bases from V and 8 bases from J; bases unmatched to any gene: 17. The CDR3 runs to 19 residues. The CDR3 DNA sequence: TGTGCCAGCAGTGAAGCGCTTCGGTGGGGGACAGGGAATAGCCATGAGCAGTTCTTC. It specifies CASSEALRWGTGNSHEQFF.

The rearrangement uses TRBV5-1 and TRBJ2-5, with a tentative D call TRBD2 (7 bases). The closer fit of TRBJ2-7 to the DNA end suggests the J call may be wrong. Germline CDR1 and CDR2: SGHRS and YFSETQ. CDR3 size: 15 residues. For the CDR3, the DNA is TGCGCCAGCAGCCGTGACGGGGGGCGAAGCAACGAGCAGTACTTC. Its protein is CASSRDGGRSNEQYF.

The J gene is TRBJ2-2, the V gene TRBV5-1; the D gene is possibly TRBD1 (6 bases). Germline CDR1 reads SGHRS; CDR2 reads YFSETQ. The CDR3 is 15 amino acids. Trimming removed 1 base from V and 3 bases from J, with 10 bases in between. CDR3 residues: CASSLRGGDTGELFF. The CDR3 region has the DNA TGCGCCAGCAGCTTGCGAGGGGGTGACACCGGGGAGCTGTTTTTT.

CDR3 DNA: TGTGCCAGCAGCTTACGAGGTACTTCCTACAATGAGCAGTTCTTC. Residues: CASSLRGTSYNEQFF. This chain connects TRBV13 to TRBJ2-1; D unclear. V was shortened by 2 bases and J by 1 base, with 9 bases between the two germline ends. CDR1 is PRHDT and CDR2 is FYEKMQ in the germline V gene (reference sequence). The CDR3 consists of 15 residues.

V is TRBV28 and J is TRBJ2-1; the match to TRBD1 covers 8 bases. The CDR3 has 15 residues. CDR1 and CDR2 (germline): MDHEN, SYDVKM. After removal of 1 base from V and 9 bases from J, the junction contained 8 bases not matched to a gene. The CDR3 DNA is TGTGCCAGCAGTTTATCGGGCAGGGGGCGCTTTGAGCAGTTCTTC. It is translated as CASSLSGRGRFEQFF.

This chain connects TRBV15 to TRBJ1-2; possible D gene TRBD1, 5 bases. The germline CDR1 and CDR2 sequences are LNHNV and YYDKDF (reference sequence). V was pared by 7 bases and J by 0 bases, with 15 bases between. This CDR3 has 15 amino acids. CDR3 residues: CATNGGYTTNYGYTF. The CDR3 DNA is TGTGCCACCAATGGGGGGTACACCACTAACTATGGCTACACCTTC.

The CDR3 sequence is CASSSGQVDQPQHF. CDR3 bases: TGTGCCAGCAGCTCCGGACAGGTGGATCAGCCCCAGCATTTT. The chain recombines TRBV7-8 with TRBJ1-5; 7 nucleotides agree with TRBD1. This CDR3 region has 14 residues. CDR1 and CDR2 (germline): SGHVS, FQNEAQ. J lost 5 bases, V lost 4 bases, and 5 bases had no gene match.

This chain joins TRBV10-3 and TRBJ2-3, with 8 positions matching TRBD2. V trimming: 9 bases; J trimming: 5 bases; junction bases outside the gene matches: 7. This CDR3 has 13 residues. The V gene's germline CDR1 is ENHRY and CDR2 SYGVKD. CDR3 DNA sequence: TGTGCCATTAAAGCGGGAGAGGGAGATACGCAGTATTTT. It is translated as CAIKAGEGDTQYF.

The chain is built from TRBV28 and TRBJ1-2; 9 nucleotides align to TRBD1. The V segment lost 5 bases and the J segment 5 bases; nucleotides outside the gene matches: 3. The CDR3 is 13 amino acids. The germline V gene encodes CDR1 MDHEN and CDR2 SYDVKM. The CDR3 spells CASSPGTGYGYTF. The CDR3 nucleotides are TGTGCCAGCAGTCCCGGGACAGGGTATGGCTACACCTTC.

The rearrangement uses TRBV7-2 and TRBJ2-3; 10 bases match TRBD2. This CDR3 contains 12 residues. Germline V gene lookup returns CDR1 SGHTA and CDR2 FQGNSA. V shed 5 bases and J 9 bases; nucleotides not matched to a gene: 2. The CDR3 loop is CASSKLAGTQYF. The DNA for the CDR3 is TGTGCCAGCAGCAAACTAGCGGGGACGCAGTATTTT.

In DNA form, the CDR3 reads TGTGCCAGCAGCTTAGTCCAGGGTCAAGAGACCCAGTACTTC. Its protein is CASSLVQGQETQYF. V and J are TRBV11-2 and TRBJ2-5; D perhaps matches TRBD1 (5 bases). The CDR3 spans 14 residues. The V end lost 1 base, the J end lost 2 bases, and 8 bases lay between the germline ends. Germline V gives CDR1 SGHAT, CDR2 FQNNGV.

The gene calls are TRBV6-1 and TRBJ1-2; 8 nucleotides align to TRBD1. Trimming cost V 5 bases and J 5 bases; bases outside gene matches: 4. Germline loops: CDR1 MNHNS, CDR2 SASEGT. This CDR3 has 13 amino acids. The CDR3 DNA sequence: TGTGCCAGCAGTATGACAGGGGATTATGGCTACACCTTC. This encodes CASSMTGDYGYTF.

The rearrangement uses TRBV10-2 and TRBJ2-5; TRBD1 or TRBD2 may be the D gene (5 bases each). CDR1 WSHSY and CDR2 SAAADI come from the germline V gene. V dropped 2 bases and J dropped 0 bases, with 10 bases sitting between them. There are 15 residues in the CDR3. DNA for the CDR3: TGCGCCAGCAGTGAGGGGGGTCGGTACCAAGAGACCCAGTACTTC. Its translation: CASSEGGRYQETQYF.

This rearrangement joins TRBV6-1 to TRBJ1-2; no reliable D call. The CDR3 consists of 14 residues. The V and J ends lost 2 bases and 8 bases respectively, with 15 bases between them. Germline values: CDR1 MNHNS, CDR2 SASEGT. The CDR3 sequence: CASSERSAVRGYTF. In DNA, the CDR3 is TGTGCCAGCAGTGAAAGGTCGGCGGTCCGCGGCTACACCTTC.

The chain carries TRBV19 and TRBJ2-1; D perhaps matches TRBD1 (5 bases). The length of the CDR3 is 15 residues. V lost 5 bases, J lost 8 bases, and 19 bases lay in between. Germline assignment: CDR1 LNHDA and CDR2 SQIVND (reference sequence). CDR3 residues: CASSGADQLGYEQFF. The CDR3 DNA reads TGTGCCAGTAGTGGGGCCGATCAATTGGGATATGAGCAGTTCTTC.

This chain connects TRBV28 to TRBJ2-7; D remains unclear. The CDR3 sequence is 13 residues long. The germline V gene has CDR1 MDHEN and CDR2 SYDVKM. V was clipped by 2 bases and J by 2 bases, with 7 bases between them. The CDR3 protein is CASSLTDTYEQYF. The CDR3 nucleotides are TGTGCCAGCAGTTTAACTGACACCTACGAGCAGTACTTC.

The chain links TRBV6-1 to TRBJ2-7, with a weak D call TRBD2 (6 bases). The CDR3 has 14 residues. Germline V gene data show CDR1 as MNHNS and CDR2 as SASEGT. V was shortened by 4 bases and J by 3 bases, with 13 bases between the two germline ends. The CDR3 reads CASSARLGSYEQYF. The CDR3 DNA sequence: TGTGCCAGCAGTGCCCGACTAGGTAGCTACGAGCAGTACTTC.

This sequence joins TRBV6-6 and TRBJ2-1, with 10 bases fitting TRBD2. CDR1 and CDR2 (germline): MNHNY, SVGAGI (reference sequence). This CDR3 region has 15 residues. The trim removed 5 bases at V and 6 bases at J, leaving 7 bases unmatched. The CDR3, as DNA: TGTGCCAGCAGTAAAGGGACTAGCGAAGGCAATGAGCAGTTCTTC. Protein: CASSKGTSEGNEQFF.

The chain couples TRBV27 to TRBJ1-6; 7 nucleotides agree with TRBD1. CDR1 and CDR2 (germline): MNHEY, SMNVEV (reference sequence). The CDR3 extends over 15 amino acids. V dropped 2 bases and J dropped 10; count of bases not matched to a gene: 8. The CDR3 DNA reads TGTGCCAGCAGTTTAAAGGGGGCCTTAGGGTCACCCCTCCACTTT. It is translated as CASSLKGALGSPLHF.

The chain joins TRBV28 to TRBJ2-7; a weak D match, TRBD1 (7 bases). V gave up 5 bases and J gave up 6 bases, with 14 bases separating them. CDR1 is MDHEN and CDR2 is SYDVKM in the germline V gene. CDR3 size: 13 residues. The CDR3 nucleotides read TGTGCCAGCAGTCCCCCAGGGGGAGGCGAGCAGTACTTC. Amino acid sequence: CASSPPGGGEQYF.

The rearrangement joins TRBV6-1 to TRBJ1-1; 9 bases fit TRBD1. V was clipped by 5 bases and J by 5 bases; unmatched bases: 6. The CDR3 totals 14 residues. Looked up from germline, CDR1 is MNHNS and CDR2 is SASEGT. The chain's CDR3 is CASSRRTGETEAFF. CDR3 DNA sequence: TGTGCCAGCAGTCGCCGGACAGGGGAGACTGAAGCTTTCTTT.